These 23 T cell receptor beta chains were sequenced from one sample in a study of Graves' ophthalmopathy and Graves' hyperthyroidism. As the template, RNA transcripts were used to amplify TCR beta CDR3 regions. First-round RT-PCR employed HTBI primers, with a second-round multiplex PCR after it. TCRdb ran MiXCR on the multiplex PCR reads and lists one entry per CDR3 protein. This sample has about 700,000 distinct CDR3 sequences, with around 40% found just once. Specimen: peripheral blood. Source of these receptors: an adult man with Graves' ophthalmopathy.

The table lists this clonotype with many counts. The junction differs from germline at one of its ends, possibly a read error. The chain couples TRBV19 to TRBJ2-5; no clear D. Germline V gene data show CDR1 as LNHDA and CDR2 as SQIVND (reference sequence). CDR3 length: 11 residues. This CDR3 reads CASSIQETQYF. CDR3 sequence (DNA): TGTGCCAGCAGTATCCAAGAGACCCAGTACTTC.

The CDR3 nucleotides read TGTGCCAGCAGCTTTGACCCCGGGGGGCTCAGTTCCCAAGAGACCCAGTACTTC. Its protein product is CASSFDPGGLSSQETQYF. The chain carries TRBV7-9 and TRBJ2-5; tentatively, D is TRBD2 (7 bases). Trimming removed 3 bases at V and 1 base at J, with 21 bases between. The CDR3 is made up of 18 amino acids. The germline CDR1 and CDR2 sequences are SEHNR and FQNEAQ (reference sequence). The whole variable domain, remainder taken from reference TRBV7-9 and TRBJ2-5, is DTGVSQNPRHKITKRGQNVTFRCDPISEHNRLYWYRQTLGQGPEFLTYFQNEAQLEKSRLLSDRFSAERPKGSFSTLEIQRTEQGDSAMYLCASSFDPGGLSSQETQYFGPGTRLLVL.

This chain connects TRBV7-9 to TRBJ2-5, with 7 bases fitting TRBD1. The V segment lost 4 bases and the J segment 3 bases; nucleotides outside the gene matches: 11. CDR3 size: 16 residues. Germline CDR1 reads SEHNR; CDR2 reads FQNEAQ (reference sequence). The CDR3 sequence is CASSSTGTAVKETQYF. In DNA form, the CDR3 reads TGTGCCAGCAGCTCTACCGGGACAGCTGTTAAAGAGACCCAGTACTTC.

About this clonotype: This may be a read error: a much more frequent sequence differs by one nucleotide. The J gene is TRBJ2-2, the V gene TRBV25-1; D not certain. CDR1 and CDR2 (germline): MGHDK, SYGVNS. CDR3 length: 12 amino acids. CDR3 coding DNA: TGTGTCACCAGTGATTTTGCCGGGGAGCTGTTTTTT. Encoded protein: CVTSDFAGELFF.

There are many counts of this clonotype. The gene calls are TRBV9 and TRBJ1-4, with 8 positions matching TRBD1. CDR1 is SGDLS, CDR2 YYNGEE, per germline. CDR3 length equals 14 residues. Germline trimming cut 3 bases from V and 6 bases from J; bases unmatched to any gene: 4. The CDR3: CASSARQGYEKLFF. DNA of the CDR3: TGTGCCAGCAGCGCCCGACAGGGGTATGAAAAACTGTTTTTT. The entire variable domain, with the rest obtained from reference TRBV9 and TRBJ1-4, is as follows: DSGVTQTPKHLITATGQRVTLRCSPRSGDLSVYWYQQSLDQGLQFLIQYYNGEERAKGNILERFSAQQFPDLHSELNLSSLELGDSALYFCASSARQGYEKLFFGSGTQLSVL.

The J gene is TRBJ2-7, the V gene TRBV11-2; TRBD2 agrees at 13 bases. Germline loops: CDR1 SGHAT, CDR2 FQNNGV. After removal of 6 bases from V and 0 bases from J, the junction contained 5 bases not matched to a gene. This CDR3 contains 16 residues. The CDR3 region is CASSTGLAGFSYEQYF. CDR3 coding DNA: TGTGCCAGCAGTACGGGACTAGCGGGATTCTCCTACGAGCAGTACTTC.

The table lists this clonotype with a few counts. The chain uses TRBV19 and TRBJ1-6; TRBD1 agrees at 8 bases. Germline trimming cut 3 bases from V and 5 bases from J; bases unmatched to any gene: 0. There are 14 residues in the CDR3. Germline CDR1 and CDR2: LNHDA and SQIVND (reference sequence). CDR3 nucleotides: TGTGCCAGTAGTATGGACAGGGATAATTCACCCCTCCACTTT. It codes for CASSMDRDNSPLHF.

The chain joins TRBV24-1 to TRBJ1-5; D is perhaps TRBD1 (5 bases). Trimming stripped 4 bases from V and 5 bases from J, with 20 bases between. The CDR3 has 17 residues. From germline, CDR1 is KGHDR and CDR2 SFDVKD. The CDR3 nucleotides are TGTGCCACCAGTGAGTCCAGGGTTTTGGACGGGGATCAGCCCCAGCATTTT. It specifies CATSESRVLDGDQPQHF.

Details on this clonotype: One base away lies a much larger clone, so this may be a sequencing read error. The CDR3 DNA sequence: TGCAGTGCTAGCCCAGGGGAGTATCAGCCCCAGCATTTT. Protein: CSASPGEYQPQHF. The gene calls are TRBV20-1 and TRBJ1-5; tentative D call: TRBD1 (6 bases). Germline V gene data show CDR1 as DFQATT and CDR2 as SNEGSKA (reference sequence). The CDR3 contains 13 residues. Deletions cut 3 bases from V and 5 bases from J, with 11 bases between.

The V and J genes are TRBV7-9 and TRBJ2-2, with D unresolved. Germline V gene lookup returns CDR1 SEHNR and CDR2 FQNEAQ (reference sequence). The CDR3 contains 15 residues. Trimming took 1 base from V and 4 from J, leaving 10 bases between them. In DNA form, the CDR3 reads TGTGCCAGCAGCTTAGAGTCCCAGCCCACCGGGGAGCTGTTTTTT. It specifies CASSLESQPTGELFF.

The chain employs TRBV20-1 and TRBJ1-6; weak D call: TRBD1 (6 bases). In germline, CDR1 is DFQATT, CDR2 SNEGSKA (reference sequence). CDR3 length: 15 amino acids. V dropped 3 bases and J dropped 7 bases, with 16 bases sitting between them. The CDR3 here is CSAREGDPGNSPLHF. CDR3 DNA: TGCAGTGCTAGGGAGGGGGACCCCGGGAATTCACCCCTCCACTTT.

As concerns this clonotype: This may come from a read error, since a much larger clone is one base off. The CDR3 end shows no conserved phenylalanine or tryptophan, and so a read error is likely. V gene TRBV12-3 or TRBV12-4 combines with J gene TRBJ1-2; TRBD1 aligns across 7 bases. The ends lost 3 bases at V and 6 bases at J; junction bases unmatched: 1. The CDR3 runs 12 residues. The CDR3 bases are TGTGCCAGCAGTTTTACAGGGGATGGCTACACCCTC. Translation gives CASSFTGDGYTL.

This chain uses TRBV7-3 with TRBJ2-2, with D perhaps assigned TRBD1 or TRBD2 (5 bases each). V lost 6 bases to trimming and J lost 7 bases, with 18 bases between them. This CDR3 is 15 amino acids long. CDR1 and CDR2 (germline): SGHTA, FQGTGA. CDR3 nucleotide sequence: TGTGCCAGCAGTTTAGATCCGGGACGGATCGGGGAGCTGTTTTTT. Protein product: CASSLDPGRIGELFF.

This clonotype was found a few times. This chain uses TRBV6-5 with TRBJ2-5; a weak D match, TRBD1 (6 bases). Trimming removed 2 bases from V and 4 bases from J, with 14 bases in between. The CDR3 is 15 residues long. Germline lookup yields CDR1 MNHEY and CDR2 SVGAGI. In DNA, the CDR3 is TGTGCCAGCAGTTACGGGGGCGCGGATCGAGAGACCCAGTACTTC. Translated, it gives CASSYGGADRETQYF.

The rearrangement uses TRBV19 and TRBJ1-2, with D possibly TRBD1 on 5 matching bases. There are 12 residues in the CDR3. CDR1 LNHDA and CDR2 SQIVND come from the germline V gene (reference sequence). Deletions cut 11 bases from V and 12 bases from J, with 22 bases between. CDR3 sequence: CACPPGGRTNTF. DNA of the CDR3: TGTGCCTGTCCCCCTGGGGGAAGGACGAACACCTTC.

As for this clonotype: The junction does not match germline at one end; this may be a read error. The chain is built from TRBV7-9 and TRBJ1-1; D is perhaps TRBD1 (5 bases). The CDR3 length is 14 residues. Per the germline V gene, CDR1 is SEHNR and CDR2 is FQNEAQ (reference sequence). The CDR3 region is CASTQVGARTEAFF. Here the CDR3 DNA reads TGCGCCAGCACCCAAGTCGGGGCGCGTACTGAAGCTTTCTTT.

The V gene is TRBV20-1, the J gene TRBJ1-5, with 11 bases identical to TRBD1. The J segment lost 0 bases and the V segment lost 1 base, leaving 8 bases of the junction unmatched. In germline, CDR1 is DFQATT, CDR2 SNEGSKA (reference sequence). The CDR3 totals 18 residues. The chain's CDR3 is CSARGTGGFVYSNQPQHF. The CDR3 DNA sequence: TGCAGTGCTAGAGGGACAGGGGGCTTCGTTTATAGCAATCAGCCCCAGCATTTT.

V and J are TRBV29-1 and TRBJ2-6; D unclear. The CDR3 consists of 16 residues. The germline V gene has CDR1 SQVTM and CDR2 ANQGSEA. The V gene lost 6 bases and the J gene lost 4 bases, with 19 bases spanning the gap. In DNA, the CDR3 is TGCAGCGTAGTACAAGGCGGTGGCTACGGGGCCAACGTCCTGACTTTC. This translates into CSVVQGGGYGANVLTF.

Details on this clonotype: A read error may be the cause here, since a much bigger clone is one base away. The chain carries TRBV2 and TRBJ2-7; no definite D call. CDR1 is SNHLY and CDR2 is FYNNEI in the germline V gene. The CDR3 has 12 residues. V lost 6 bases to trimming and J lost 0 bases, with 6 bases between them. DNA for the CDR3: TGTGCCAGCAGGATAGACTCCTACGAGCAGTACTTC. The encoded protein is CASRIDSYEQYF.

The V and J genes are TRBV24-1 and TRBJ1-5, with TRBD1 as a possible D gene (6 bases). The CDR3 has 15 residues. CDR1 and CDR2 from the germline V gene are KGHDR and SFDVKD. CDR3 protein: CARAPRGGWSQPQHF. The CDR3 nucleotides are TGTGCTAGAGCTCCACGAGGGGGGTGGAGTCAGCCCCAGCATTTT.

This rearrangement joins TRBV20-1 to TRBJ1-1, with 8 bases that match TRBD1. The CDR3 runs to 14 residues. Germline CDR1 and CDR2: DFQATT and SNEGSKA (reference sequence). Trimming at V came to 5 bases and at J to 6 bases, leaving 11 bases not matched to a gene. The CDR3 loop is CSAELGGQDAEAFF. DNA for the CDR3: TGCAGTGCTGAGTTGGGGGGACAGGACGCTGAAGCTTTCTTT.

The chain employs TRBV29-1 and TRBJ1-4, with 7 bases matching TRBD1. The CDR3 has 13 amino acids. In germline, CDR1 is SQVTM, CDR2 ANQGSEA. The ends lost 5 bases at V and 7 bases at J; junction bases unmatched: 7. In DNA form, the CDR3 reads TGCAGCGTTAGACAGGACAGGAGTGAAAAACTGTTTTTT. Translating gives CSVRQDRSEKLFF.

A remark on this clonotype: The conserved final phenylalanine or tryptophan is absent from the CDR3, which likely points to a read error. No DNA is shown, since the ends of the CDR3 on it are uncertain; the CDR3 is the one TCRdb lists. This sequence joins TRBV5-4 and TRBJ1-1; the D segment call TRBD1 is taken from the table without a DNA check. The CDR3 is 11 residues long, counting both termini. From germline, CDR1 is SGHNT and CDR2 YYREEE (reference sequence). CDR3: CASSLVTGLGY.